This TCR beta chain was identified in a study of shared clonotypes between healthy human individuals. For genomic DNA, unsorted samples relied on about 90 million PBMCs. Deep was the level at which the assay was run. Genomic DNA belonging to each subset was distributed in equal measure over several immunoSEQ plates. Using immunoSEQ multiplex PCR, the repertoire was profiled, and TCRdb retains in-frame clones only, with some absent. The profile covers about 480,000 clones, with around 74% appearing a single time and over 10% taken by the ten largest. CDR1 and CDR2 (germline): SNHLY, FYNNEI. V dropped 2 bases and J dropped 6 bases, with 14 bases sitting between them. This CDR3 is built from 14 residues.

The receptor comes from a middle-aged woman in good health. Some clones in this sample may be carry-over from other donors' samples. Sequenced material: PBMCs. J is TRBJ2-7 and V is TRBV2; D possibly corresponds to TRBD2 (6 bases). In DNA, the CDR3 is TGTGCCAGCAGTGAAATTCGGGAGATTGGCGAGCAGTACTTC. This sequence encodes CASSEIREIGEQYF.